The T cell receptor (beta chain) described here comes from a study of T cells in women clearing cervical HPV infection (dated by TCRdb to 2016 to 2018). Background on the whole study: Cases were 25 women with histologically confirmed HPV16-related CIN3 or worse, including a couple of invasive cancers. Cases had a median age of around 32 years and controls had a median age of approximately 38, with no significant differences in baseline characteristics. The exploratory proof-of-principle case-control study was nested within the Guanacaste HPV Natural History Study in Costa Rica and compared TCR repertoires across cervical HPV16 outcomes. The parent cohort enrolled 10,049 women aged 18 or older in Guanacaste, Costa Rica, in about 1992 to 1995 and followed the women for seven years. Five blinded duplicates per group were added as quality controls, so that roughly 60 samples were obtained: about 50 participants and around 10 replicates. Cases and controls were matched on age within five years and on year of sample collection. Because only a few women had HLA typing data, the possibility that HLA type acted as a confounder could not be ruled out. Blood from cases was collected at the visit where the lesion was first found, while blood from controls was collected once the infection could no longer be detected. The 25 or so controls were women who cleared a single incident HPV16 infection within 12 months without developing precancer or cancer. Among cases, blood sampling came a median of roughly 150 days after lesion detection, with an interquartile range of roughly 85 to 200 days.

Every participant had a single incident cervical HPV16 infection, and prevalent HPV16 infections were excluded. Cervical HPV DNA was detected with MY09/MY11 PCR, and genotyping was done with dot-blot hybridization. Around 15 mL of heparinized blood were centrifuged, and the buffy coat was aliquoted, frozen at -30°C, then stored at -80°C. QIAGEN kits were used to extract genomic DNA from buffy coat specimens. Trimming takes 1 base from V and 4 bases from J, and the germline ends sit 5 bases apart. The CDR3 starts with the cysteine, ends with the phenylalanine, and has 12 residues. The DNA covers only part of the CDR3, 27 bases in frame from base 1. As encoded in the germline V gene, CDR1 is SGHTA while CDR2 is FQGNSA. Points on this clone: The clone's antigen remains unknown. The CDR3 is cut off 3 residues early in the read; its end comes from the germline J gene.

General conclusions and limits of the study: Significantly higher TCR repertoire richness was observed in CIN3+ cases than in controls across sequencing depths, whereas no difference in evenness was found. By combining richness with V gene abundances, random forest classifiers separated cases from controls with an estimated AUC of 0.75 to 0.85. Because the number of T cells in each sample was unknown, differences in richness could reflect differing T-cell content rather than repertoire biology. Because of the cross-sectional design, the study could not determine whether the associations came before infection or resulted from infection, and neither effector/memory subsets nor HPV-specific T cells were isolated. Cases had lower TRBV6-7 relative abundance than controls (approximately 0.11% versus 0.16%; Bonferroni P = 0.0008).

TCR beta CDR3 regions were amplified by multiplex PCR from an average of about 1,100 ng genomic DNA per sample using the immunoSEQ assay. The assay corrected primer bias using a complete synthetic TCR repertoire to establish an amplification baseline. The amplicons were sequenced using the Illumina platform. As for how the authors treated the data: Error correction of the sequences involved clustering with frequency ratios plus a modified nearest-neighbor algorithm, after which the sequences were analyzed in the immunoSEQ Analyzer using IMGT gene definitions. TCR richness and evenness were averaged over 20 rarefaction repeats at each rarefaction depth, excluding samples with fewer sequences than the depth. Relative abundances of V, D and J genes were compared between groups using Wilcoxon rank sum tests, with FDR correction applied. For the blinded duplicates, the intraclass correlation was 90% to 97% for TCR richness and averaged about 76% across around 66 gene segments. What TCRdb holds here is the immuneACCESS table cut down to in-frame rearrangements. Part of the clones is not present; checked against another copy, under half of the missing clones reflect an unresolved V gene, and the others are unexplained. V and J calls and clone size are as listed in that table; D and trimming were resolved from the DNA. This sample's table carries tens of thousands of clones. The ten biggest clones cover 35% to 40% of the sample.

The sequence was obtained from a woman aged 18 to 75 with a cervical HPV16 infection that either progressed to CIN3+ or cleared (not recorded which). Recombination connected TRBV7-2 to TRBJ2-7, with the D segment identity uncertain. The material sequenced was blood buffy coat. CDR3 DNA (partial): TGTGCCAGCAGCTTAGTAAGGTACGAG. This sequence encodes CASSLVRYE. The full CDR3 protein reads CASSLVRYEQYF.